This TCR beta chain was recovered during a study of human T cells and chemical hapten exposure. Between the trimmed V and J ends, which lost 0 bases and 2 bases, there was a span of 7 bases. Per the germline V gene, CDR1 is KGHSH and CDR2 is LQKENI. This CDR3 has 14 residues. The library tagged individual cDNA molecules with unique molecular identifiers. Via MiXCR, TCRdb re-called the RACE reads, giving one row per CDR3 protein. The sample carries roughly 50,000 distinct CDR3 sequences, around 10% recorded once. Whole-study results and caveats: Expanded TCR sets contained significantly more large CDR3 similarity clusters than controls. It should be noted that donors had alopecia, so their immune response may differ from healthy people's.

This clonotype was detected many times. Antigen unknown. Time point given: patch test 1, 2 weeks after DPC sensitization. Treatment noted: therapeutic diphenylcyclopropenone sensitization with weekly scalp DPC. Unseparated into fractions, whole blood served as the source from which total RNA was extracted. The rearrangement links TRBV18 to TRBJ2-5; D may be TRBD2 (5 bases). The TCR sequence derives from a woman in her thirties or forties with alopecia areata. Some clones in this sample may be carry-over from other donors' samples. The input for sequencing was whole blood, taken in connection with sensitization to the hapten diphenylcyclopropenone (DPC). This CDR3 reads CASSPPSGQETQYF. Here the CDR3 DNA reads TGTGCCAGCTCACCACCGAGCGGACAAGAGACCCAGTACTTC.